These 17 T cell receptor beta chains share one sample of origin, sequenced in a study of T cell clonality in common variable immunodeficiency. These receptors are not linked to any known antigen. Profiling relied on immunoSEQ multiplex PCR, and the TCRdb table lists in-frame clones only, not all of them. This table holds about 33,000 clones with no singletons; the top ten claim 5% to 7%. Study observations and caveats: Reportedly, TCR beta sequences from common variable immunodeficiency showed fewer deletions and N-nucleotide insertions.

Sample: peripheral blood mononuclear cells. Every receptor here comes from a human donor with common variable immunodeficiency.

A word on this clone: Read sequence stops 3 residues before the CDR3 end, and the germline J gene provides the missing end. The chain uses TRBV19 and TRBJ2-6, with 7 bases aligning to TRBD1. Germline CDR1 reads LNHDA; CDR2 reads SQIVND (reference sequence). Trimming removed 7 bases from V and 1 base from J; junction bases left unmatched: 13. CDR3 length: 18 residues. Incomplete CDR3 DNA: TGTGCCAGTACTCGAAGGGGGCCCTTAGATTCTGGGGCCAACGTC. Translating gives CASTRRGPLDSGANV. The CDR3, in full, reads CASTRRGPLDSGANVLTF.

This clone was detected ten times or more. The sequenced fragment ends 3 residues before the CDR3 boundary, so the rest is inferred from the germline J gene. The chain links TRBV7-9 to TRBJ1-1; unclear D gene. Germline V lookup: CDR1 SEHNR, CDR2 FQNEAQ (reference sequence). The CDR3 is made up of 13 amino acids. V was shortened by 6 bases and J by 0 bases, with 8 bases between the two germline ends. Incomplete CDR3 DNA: TGTGCCAGCAGTCCCACAGTGAACACTGAA. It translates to CASSPTVNTE. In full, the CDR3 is CASSPTVNTEAFF.

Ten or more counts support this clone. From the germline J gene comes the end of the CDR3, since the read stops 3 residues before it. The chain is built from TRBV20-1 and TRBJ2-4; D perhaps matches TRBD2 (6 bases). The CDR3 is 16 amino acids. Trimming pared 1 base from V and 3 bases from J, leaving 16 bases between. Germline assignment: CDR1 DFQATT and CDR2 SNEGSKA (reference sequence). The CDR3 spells CSARASEGIGKNIQYF. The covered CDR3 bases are TGCAGTGCTAGAGCGTCGGAGGGGATAGGCAAAAACATT.

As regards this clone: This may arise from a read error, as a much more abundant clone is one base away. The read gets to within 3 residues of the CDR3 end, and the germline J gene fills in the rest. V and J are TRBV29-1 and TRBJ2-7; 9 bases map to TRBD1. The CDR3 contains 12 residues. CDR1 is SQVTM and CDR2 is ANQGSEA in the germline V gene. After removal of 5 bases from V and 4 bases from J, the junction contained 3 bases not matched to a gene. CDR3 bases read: TGCAGCGTTTGGACAGGGGAGTACGAG. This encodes CSVWTGEYE. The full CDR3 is CSVWTGEYEQYF.

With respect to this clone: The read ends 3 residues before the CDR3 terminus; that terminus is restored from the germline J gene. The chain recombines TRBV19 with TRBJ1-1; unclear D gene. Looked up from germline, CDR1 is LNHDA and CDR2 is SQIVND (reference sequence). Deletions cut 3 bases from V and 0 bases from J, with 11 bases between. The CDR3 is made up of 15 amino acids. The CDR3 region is CASSMSDSMNTEAFF. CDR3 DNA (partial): TGTGCCAGTAGTATGTCGGACTCCATGAACACTGAA.

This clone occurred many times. The CDR3 protein is CASSLGWTPFTDTQYF. The part of the CDR3 DNA that was read is TGTGCCAGCTCACTAGGCTGGACACCTTTCACAGATACG. The V call is TRBV18, the J call TRBJ2-3; TRBD1 might be the D (5 bases). The CDR3 goes on 3 residues after the read ends, and that part is filled in from the germline J gene. Trimming took off 4 bases at V and 2 bases at J, with 16 bases between the two ends. Germline V gene data show CDR1 as KGHSH and CDR2 as LQKENI. The CDR3 has 16 residues. Variable domain in full (rest from reference TRBV18 and TRBJ2-3): NAGVMQNPRHLVRRRGQEARLRCSPMKGHSHVYWYRQLPEEGLKFMVYLQKENIIDESGMPKERFSAEFPKEGPSILRIQQVVRGDSAAYFCASSLGWTPFTDTQYFGPGTRLTVL.

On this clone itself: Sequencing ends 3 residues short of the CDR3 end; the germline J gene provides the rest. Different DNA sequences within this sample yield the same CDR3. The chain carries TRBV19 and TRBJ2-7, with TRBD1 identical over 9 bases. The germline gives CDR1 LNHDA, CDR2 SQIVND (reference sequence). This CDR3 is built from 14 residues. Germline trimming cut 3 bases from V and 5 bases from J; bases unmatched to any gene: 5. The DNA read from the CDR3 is TGTGCCAGTAGTATGGGGACAGGGAAGAACGAG. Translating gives CASSMGTGKNE. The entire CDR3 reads CASSMGTGKNEQYF.

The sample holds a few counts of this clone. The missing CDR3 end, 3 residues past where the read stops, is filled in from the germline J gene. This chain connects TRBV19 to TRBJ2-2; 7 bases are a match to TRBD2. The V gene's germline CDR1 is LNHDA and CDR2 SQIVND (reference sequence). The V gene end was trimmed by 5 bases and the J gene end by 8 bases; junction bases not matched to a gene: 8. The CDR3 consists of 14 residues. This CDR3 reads CASSASGIAGELFF. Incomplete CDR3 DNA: TGTGCCAGTAGTGCAAGCGGGATAGCGGGGGAG.

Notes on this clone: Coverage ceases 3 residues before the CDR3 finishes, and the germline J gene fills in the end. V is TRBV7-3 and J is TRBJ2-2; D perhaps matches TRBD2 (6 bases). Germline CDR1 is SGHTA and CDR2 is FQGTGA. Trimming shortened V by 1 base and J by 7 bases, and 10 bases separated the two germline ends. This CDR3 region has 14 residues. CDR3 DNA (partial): TGTGCCAGCAGCTTAAGCGGGGCGAGCGGGGAG. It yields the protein CASSLSGASGE. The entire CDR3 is CASSLSGASGELFF. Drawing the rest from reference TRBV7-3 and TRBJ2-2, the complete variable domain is GAGVSQTPSNKVTEKGKYVELRCDPISGHTALYWYRQSLGQGPEFLIYFQGTGAADDSGLPNDRFFAVRPEGSVSTLKIQRTERGDSAVYLCASSLSGASGELFFGEGSRLTVL.

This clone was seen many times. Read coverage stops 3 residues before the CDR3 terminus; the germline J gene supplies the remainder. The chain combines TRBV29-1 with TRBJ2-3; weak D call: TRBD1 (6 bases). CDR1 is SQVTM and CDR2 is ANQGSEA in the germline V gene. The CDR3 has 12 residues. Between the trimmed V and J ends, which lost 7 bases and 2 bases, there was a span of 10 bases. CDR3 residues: CSAWTDTDTQYF. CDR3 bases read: TGCAGCGCCTGGACAGACACAGATACG.

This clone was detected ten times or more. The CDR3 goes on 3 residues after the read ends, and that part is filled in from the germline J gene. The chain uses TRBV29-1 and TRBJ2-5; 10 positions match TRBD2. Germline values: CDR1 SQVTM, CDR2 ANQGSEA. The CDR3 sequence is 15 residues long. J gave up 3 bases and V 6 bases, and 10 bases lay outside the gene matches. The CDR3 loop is CSVDSSGGLEETQYF. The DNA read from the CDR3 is TGCAGCGTCGACTCTAGCGGGGGTCTTGAAGAGACC.

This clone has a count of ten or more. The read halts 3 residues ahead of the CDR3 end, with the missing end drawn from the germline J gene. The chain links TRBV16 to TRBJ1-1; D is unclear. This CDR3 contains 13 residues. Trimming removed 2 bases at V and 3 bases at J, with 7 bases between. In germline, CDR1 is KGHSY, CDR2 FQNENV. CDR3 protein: CASSQQRYTEAFF. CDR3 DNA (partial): TGTGCCAGCAGCCAACAGCGGTACACTGAA. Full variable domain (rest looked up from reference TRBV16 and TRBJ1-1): GEEVAQTPKHLVRGEGQKAKLYCAPIKGHSYVFWYQQVLKNEFKFLISFQNENVFDETGMPKERFSAKCLPNSPCSLEIQATKLEDSAVYFCASSQQRYTEAFFGQGTRLTVV.

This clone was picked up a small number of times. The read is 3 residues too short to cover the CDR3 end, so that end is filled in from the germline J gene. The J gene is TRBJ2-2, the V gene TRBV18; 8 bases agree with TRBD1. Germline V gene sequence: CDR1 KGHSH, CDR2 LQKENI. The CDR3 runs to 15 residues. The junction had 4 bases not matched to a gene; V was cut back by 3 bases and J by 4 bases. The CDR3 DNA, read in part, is TGTGCCAGCTCACCGCGACAGGGGAGCACCGGGGAG. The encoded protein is CASSPRQGSTGE. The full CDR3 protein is CASSPRQGSTGELFF. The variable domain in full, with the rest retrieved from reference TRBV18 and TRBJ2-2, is NAGVMQNPRHLVRRRGQEARLRCSPMKGHSHVYWYRQLPEEGLKFMVYLQKENIIDESGMPKERFSAEFPKEGPSILRIQQVVRGDSAAYFCASSPRQGSTGELFFGEGSRLTVL.

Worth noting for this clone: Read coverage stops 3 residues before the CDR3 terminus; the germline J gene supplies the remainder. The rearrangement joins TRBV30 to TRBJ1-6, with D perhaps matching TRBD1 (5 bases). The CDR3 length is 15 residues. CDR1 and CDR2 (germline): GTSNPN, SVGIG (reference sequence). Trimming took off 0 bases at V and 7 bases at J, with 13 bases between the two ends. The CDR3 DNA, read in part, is TGTGCCTGGAGTGTTGTGGCAGGGCCCAATTCACCC. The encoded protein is CAWSVVAGPNSP. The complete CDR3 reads CAWSVVAGPNSPLHF.

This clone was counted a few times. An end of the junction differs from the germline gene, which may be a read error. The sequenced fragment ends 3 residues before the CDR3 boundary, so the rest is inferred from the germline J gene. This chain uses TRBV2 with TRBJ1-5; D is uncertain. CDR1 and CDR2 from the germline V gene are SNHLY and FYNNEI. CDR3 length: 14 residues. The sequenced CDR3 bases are TGTGCCAGCAGTGGACGGATTAGCAAGCAGCCC. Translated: CASSGRISKQP. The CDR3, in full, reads CASSGRISKQPQHF.

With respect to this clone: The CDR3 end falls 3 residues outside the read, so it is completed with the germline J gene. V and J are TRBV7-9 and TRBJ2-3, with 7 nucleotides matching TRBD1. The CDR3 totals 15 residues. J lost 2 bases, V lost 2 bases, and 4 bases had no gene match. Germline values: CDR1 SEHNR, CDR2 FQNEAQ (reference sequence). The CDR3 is CASSLTGEPTDTQYF. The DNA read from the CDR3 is TGTGCCAGCAGCTTAACAGGGGAACCCACAGATACG. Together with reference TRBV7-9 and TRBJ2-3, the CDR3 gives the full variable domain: DTGVSQNPRHKITKRGQNVTFRCDPISEHNRLYWYRQTLGQGPEFLTYFQNEAQLEKSRLLSDRFSAERPKGSFSTLEIQRTEQGDSAMYLCASSLTGEPTDTQYFGPGTRLTVL.

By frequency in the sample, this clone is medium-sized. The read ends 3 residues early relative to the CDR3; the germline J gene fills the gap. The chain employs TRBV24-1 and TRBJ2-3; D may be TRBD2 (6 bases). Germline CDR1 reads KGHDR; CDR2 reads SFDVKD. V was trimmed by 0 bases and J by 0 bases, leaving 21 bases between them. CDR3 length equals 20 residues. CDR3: CATSDLGGKGRETSTDTQYF. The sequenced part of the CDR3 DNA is TGTGCCACCAGTGATTTGGGGGGGAAGGGAAGAGAGACTAGCACAGATACG.